What follows is one T cell receptor (beta chain) and its context. Antigen: not known. Time point meaning: cycle 4 day 1 (C4D1), after five to seven weeks of nivolumab. All patients experienced relapse after autologous stem cell transplantation, and brentuximab vedotin exposure was variable. Trimming stripped 2 bases from V and 5 bases from J, with 16 bases between. Per germline, CDR1 GTSNPN and CDR2 SVGIG (reference sequence). The CDR3 runs 15 residues. This entry comes from a study of PD-1 blockade in classical Hodgkin lymphoma. Only in-frame clones appear in the TCRdb table, and some are missing; sequencing was by immunoSEQ multiplex PCR. This repertoire shows 13,000 to 15,000 clones, about four fifths found once; its top ten account for about 15%. Study findings and constraints: Relapsed/refractory patients reportedly had the lowest baseline TCR diversity, below newly diagnosed patients, who were below healthy donors. Repertoire differences lack defined causes, possibly disease activity or prior therapy. By cycle point C4D1, TCR diversity had risen significantly in CD4+ cells (but not CD8+ cells).

The chain is built from TRBV30 and TRBJ1-5, with D hard to call. The sequence came from a human donor with classical Hodgkin lymphoma. Sequenced here: peripheral blood mononuclear cells (PBMCs), sampled before the fourth cycle of nivolumab. As DNA, the CDR3 is TGTGCCTGGAGTAACCTGAACCAGAGGGATCAGCCCCAGCATTTT. Protein sequence: CAWSNLNQRDQPQHF.